This T cell receptor (beta chain) is drawn from a study of T cells after yellow fever vaccination. Regarding the study as a whole: After the booster, about 95% of CD4 and roughly nine tenths of CD8 primary-response clones were re-detected.

Germline CDR1 reads SGHKS; CDR2 reads YYEKEE (reference sequence). The CDR3 consists of 14 residues. V lost 10 bases to trimming and J lost 8 bases, with 21 bases between them. Generation of TCR cDNA used 5'RACE template switching (which added a universal primer site and UMIs). TCRdb processed the 5' RACE reads anew with MiXCR; each CDR3 protein has one entry. The table records under 500,000 distinct CDR3 sequences, 15% to 20% of them present only once. This clonotype was picked up a small number of times. Its antigen remains unidentified. The sample here was PBMCs, taken before the yellow fever booster vaccination. The chain couples TRBV5-5 to TRBJ1-4; a weak D match, TRBD1 (6 bases). This TCR was sampled from a man aged 18 to 30 who received the YFV17D yellow fever vaccine. DNA of the CDR3: TGTGCCGATATGGAGGACAGTCTCTGGGAAAAACTGTTTTTT. Its translation: CADMEDSLWEKLFF. Combining the CDR3 with reference TRBV5-5 and TRBJ1-4 gives the whole variable domain DAGVTQSPTHLIKTRGQQVTLRCSPISGHKSVSWYQQVLGQGPQFIFQYYEKEERGRGNFPDRFSARQFPNYSSELNVNALLLGDSALYLCADMEDSLWEKLFFGSGTQLSVL.